This is a list of T cell receptor beta chains from one sample in a study of T cells in Graves' hyperthyroidism and ophthalmopathy. TCRdb used MiXCR to reprocess the multiplex PCR reads, holding one entry per CDR3 protein. The data contain about 660,000 distinct CDR3 sequences, roughly 46% of them singletons. Material for sequencing was peripheral blood or thyroid tissue (not recorded which). These receptors originate from an adult man with Graves' disease, either hyperthyroidism or ophthalmopathy (not recorded which). Both conserved end residues are part of each CDR3. The D gene is left open where the match is weak. Clone size, where shown, is once, few, many, or a class for clones that have expanded.

d_call | j_call | clone_size | v_call | cdr3_aa | cdr3_nt
TRBD1 | TRBJ1-2 | . | TRBV20-1 | CSAVYRGGGYTF | TGCAGTGCTGTCTACAGGGGTGGTGGCTACACCTTC
. | TRBJ2-5 | many | TRBV20-1 | CSVTTAQETQYF | TGCAGTGTGACGACTGCCCAAGAGACCCAGTACTTC
TRBD2 | TRBJ2-7 | few | TRBV7-3 | CASSPSTGNLAGVYEQYF | TGTGCCAGCAGCCCCTCTACAGGGAACCTAGCGGGGGTTTACGAGCAGTACTTC
. | TRBJ2-7 | . | TRBV20-1 | CSAGAATYEQYF | TGCAGTGCGGGGGCCGCCACCTACGAGCAGTACTTC
. | TRBJ1-5 | many | TRBV7-9 | CASSFGASPQHF | TGTGCCAGCAGCTTCGGGGCGAGTCCCCAGCATTTT
. | TRBJ1-2 | few | TRBV10-3 | CASSEYPDGYTF | TGTGCCAGCAGTGAGTACCCGGATGGCTACACCTTC
. | TRBJ1-2 | many | TRBV7-9 | CASSYNGGYTF | TGTGCCAGCAGCTATAATGGGGGCTACACCTTC
. | TRBJ1-3 | . | TRBV5-1 | CAGSFLAMNTIYF | TGCGCCGGCAGCTTCTTAGCGATGAACACCATATATTTT
TRBD1 | TRBJ1-2 | many | TRBV15 | CAKTGTDYGYTF | TGTGCCAAGACAGGGACCGACTATGGCTACACCTTC
TRBD1 | TRBJ1-3 | . | TRBV7-9 | CASSVTGGTPSGNTIYF | TGTGCCAGCAGCGTAACAGGGGGGACCCCCTCTGGAAACACCATATATTTT
TRBD1 | TRBJ2-3 | once | TRBV2 | CASSRDSGPTDTQYF | TGTGCCAGCAGTAGGGACAGTGGACCCACAGATACGCAGTATTTT
TRBD2 | TRBJ2-2 | few | TRBV24-1 | CATSDLQIGLAGVGELFF | TGTGCCACCAGTGATTTGCAAATCGGTCTAGCGGGAGTTGGGGAGCTGTTTTTT
. | TRBJ1-4 | many | TRBV12-3/TRBV12-4 | CASSKRSREKLFF | TGTGCCAGCAGCAAAAGGTCCCGGGAAAAACTGTTTTTT
. | TRBJ2-7 | many | TRBV7-9 | CASSKRHYEQYF | TGTGCCAGCAGCAAGCGCCACTACGAGCAGTACTTC
. | TRBJ1-6 | . | TRBV20-1 | CSARIGVGSYNSPLHF | TGCAGTGCTAGAATTGGGGTGGGCTCCTATAATTCACCCCTCCACTTT
TRBD1 | TRBJ1-4 | . | TRBV29-1 | CSVDRGQEKLFF | TGCAGCGTTGACAGGGGGCAGGAAAAACTGTTTTTT
. | TRBJ1-4 | few | TRBV20-1 | CSASGPATNEKLFF | TGCAGTGCTAGCGGGCCCGCAACTAATGAAAAACTGTTTTTT
. | TRBJ2-7 | many | TRBV7-6 | CASSTPRDSSGYEQYF | TGTGCCAGCAGCACTCCTCGGGACTCTTCAGGGTACGAGCAGTACTTC
TRBD1 | TRBJ1-1 | . | TRBV10-2 | CASRTGGEHIVAFF | TGCGCCAGCAGGACAGGGGGCGAGCACATCGTCGCTTTCTTT
TRBD2 | TRBJ2-1 | . | TRBV7-2 | CASSAPIGGSHLGEQFF | TGTGCCAGCAGCGCCCCAATCGGCGGGAGTCATCTTGGGGAGCAGTTCTTC
TRBD1 | TRBJ1-4 | many | TRBV2 | CASRPGTGALEEKLFF | TGTGCCAGCAGGCCCGGGACAGGGGCCTTGGAAGAAAAACTGTTTTTT
. | TRBJ2-7 | many | TRBV7-8 | CASSLRQIAYEQYF | TGTGCCAGCAGCTTAAGACAGATAGCCTACGAGCAGTACTTC
. | TRBJ1-1 | . | TRBV29-1 | CSVEPGAITEAFF | TGCAGCGTTGAGCCTGGGGCGATCACTGAAGCTTTCTTT
. | TRBJ2-7 | . | TRBV7-6 | CASSFGGSNEQCF | TGTGCCAGCAGCTTTGGGGGATCAAACGAGCAGTGCTTC
TRBD2 | TRBJ2-7 | few | TRBV5-1 | CASSPPTAGGRHEQYF | TGCGCCAGCAGCCCCCCCACAGCGGGAGGTCGCCACGAGCAGTACTTC
. | TRBJ1-2 | . | TRBV12-3/TRBV12-4 | CASSLEAGGQNYGYTF | TGTGCCAGCAGTTTAGAGGCGGGGGGTCAGAACTATGGCTACACCTTC
. | TRBJ1-2 | . | TRBV2 | CASRDGHSGYTF | TGTGCCAGCCGGGACGGACATTCTGGCTACACCTTC
TRBD1 | TRBJ1-2 | few | TRBV2 | CASSTTGGYGYTF | TGTGCCAGCAGCACAACAGGGGGCTATGGCTACACCTTC
. | TRBJ1-5 | . | TRBV25-1 | CASLAGNQPQHF | TGTGCCAGCTTAGCGGGAAATCAGCCCCAGCATTTT
. | TRBJ1-3 | few | TRBV5-1 | CASQGSAGNTIYF | TGCGCCAGCCAGGGCTCTGCAGGAAACACCATATATTTT
. | TRBJ2-7 | . | TRBV29-1 | CSVEGARTGNYEQYF | TGCAGCGTTGAAGGTGCCAGGACGGGAAACTACGAGCAGTACTTC
. | TRBJ1-1 | . | TRBV7-3 | CASSFTGTHTEAFF | TGTGCCAGCAGCTTTACAGGGACGCACACTGAAGCTTTCTTT
. | TRBJ2-5 | few | TRBV9 | CASSVNPQETQYF | TGTGCCAGCAGCGTGAACCCCCAAGAGACCCAGTACTTC
. | TRBJ1-6 | many | TRBV7-2 | CASSFRDFNSPLHF | TGTGCCAGCAGCTTCCGGGATTTTAATTCACCCCTCCACTTT
. | TRBJ2-7 | few | TRBV2 | CASSPSTGSAYEQYF | TGTGCCAGCAGCCCTAGCACAGGCTCAGCCTACGAGCAGTACTTC
. | TRBJ2-5 | few | TRBV25-1 | CASTLKLETQYF | TGTGCCAGCACTTTAAAATTAGAGACCCAGTACTTC
TRBD1 | TRBJ1-2 | . | TRBV15 | CATSRDGTGTNYGYTF | TGTGCCACCAGCAGAGACGGGACAGGCACTAACTATGGCTACACCTTC
TRBD2 | TRBJ2-5 | . | TRBV25-1 | CASSETSGRMEEETQYF | TGTGCCAGCAGTGAGACTAGCGGGAGGATGGAAGAAGAGACCCAGTACTTC
. | TRBJ2-2 | . | TRBV9 | CASSVTTSNTGELFF | TGTGCCAGCAGCGTAACGACATCGAACACCGGGGAGCTGTTTTTT